This T cell receptor (beta chain) was found in a study of blood T cell repertoires in COVID-19. Study context: Material from acute and convalescent COVID-19 was sourced from the United States, Italy and Spain. T cells, B-cell-depleted T cells, or PBMCs supplied cDNA or gDNA.

CDR1 and CDR2 (germline): MNHEY, SVGAGI. With 6 bases clipped from V and 0 bases from J, the junction kept 6 bases outside the gene matches. This CDR3 has 15 amino acids. In the original analysis: Reference gene primer amplification yielded estimated nucleated cell counts. Here immunoSEQ multiplex PCR was the method, and the copy in TCRdb shows in-frame clones only, minus some. The DNA was the basis for D and trimming; V, J and clone size are from that table. The table lists just under 30,000 clones, around 80% of them singletons, with roughly half in the top ten. The TCR originated in a woman between 70 and 85 years old with acute or convalescent COVID-19. The V and J genes are TRBV6-5 and TRBJ1-1, with 8 nucleotides matching TRBD1. The sequenced sample consisted of peripheral blood. The CDR3 DNA follows: TGTGCCAGCAGCCGGGACAGGTGGATGAACACTGAAGCTTTCTTT. Protein: CASSRDRWMNTEAFF.